The 9 T cell receptor beta chains below were found in one sample sequenced in a study of T cells after somatic rescue of genetic block. The method was immunoSEQ multiplex PCR; TCRdb's version includes in-frame clones alone and lacks a portion of them. The data hold some 74,000 clones, with roughly 93% observed a single time. Sequenced material: peripheral blood mononuclear cells (PBMCs). The origin of the receptors is a young man.

This clone was picked up one time. The V call is TRBV7-8, the J call TRBJ2-5, with 9 bases matching TRBD1. Per the germline V gene, CDR1 is SGHVS and CDR2 is FQNEAQ. Losses at the gene ends were 8 bases for V and 4 bases for J; bases not matched to a gene: 8. This CDR3 has 14 residues. The CDR3 loop reads CASGRDRERETQYF. Written as DNA, the CDR3 is TGTGCCAGCGGCAGGGACAGGGAACGAGAGACCCAGTACTTC.

The chain has TRBV29-1 and TRBJ1-1, with D possibly matching TRBD1 (6 bases). V was shortened by 5 bases and J by 2 bases, with 9 bases between the two germline ends. The CDR3 runs to 12 residues. CDR1 and CDR2 (germline): SQVTM, ANQGSEA. The CDR3 DNA reads as TGCAGCGTTATGGACAGAAACACTGAAGCTTTCTTT. Translation: CSVMDRNTEAFF.

The rearrangement links TRBV6-5 to TRBJ2-3, with TRBD2 matching over 8 bases. The CDR3 has 15 amino acids. V gave up 3 bases and J gave up 4 bases; unmatched junction bases: 6. Germline V gene data show CDR1 as MNHEY and CDR2 as SVGAGI. The DNA for the CDR3 is TGTGCCAGCAGTTATACGGGAGGGCCCGCAGATACGCAGTATTTT. Its protein product is CASSYTGGPADTQYF.

The chain is built from TRBV6-1 and TRBJ2-2, with D possibly being TRBD1 or TRBD2 (5 bases each). There are 14 residues in the CDR3. The V and J ends lost 6 bases and 4 bases respectively, with 12 bases between them. CDR1 and CDR2 from the germline V gene are MNHNS and SASEGT. CDR3 DNA sequence: TGTGCCAGCAGGGGACGGCCGGGCACCGGGGAGCTGTTTTTT. Translation gives CASRGRPGTGELFF.

The gene calls are TRBV28 and TRBJ1-3, with 8 bases identical to TRBD1. There are 16 residues in the CDR3. V lost 4 bases and J lost 4; bases outside the gene matches: 9. CDR1 MDHEN and CDR2 SYDVKM come from the germline V gene. The CDR3 DNA reads as TGTGCCAGCAGTTCCCCCAGGACAGGGTTGGGAAACACCATATATTTT. Protein: CASSSPRTGLGNTIYF.

The chain is built from TRBV11-2 and TRBJ1-3; 7 positions agree with TRBD1. This CDR3 is 18 amino acids long. With V trimmed by 4 bases and J by 2 bases, 14 bases remained unmatched. Germline CDR1 reads SGHAT; CDR2 reads FQNNGV. The CDR3 loop reads CASSSRRGPRSPGNTIYF. In DNA form, the CDR3 reads TGTGCCAGCAGCTCCCGGAGGGGGCCCCGAAGCCCTGGAAACACCATATATTTT.

This clone came up a few times. This rearrangement joins TRBV5-1 to TRBJ2-1, with a possible D match to TRBD1 (5 bases). Germline V lookup: CDR1 SGHRS, CDR2 YFSETQ. Trimming removed 2 bases from V and 5 bases from J, with 14 bases in between. This CDR3 is built from 15 residues. The CDR3 DNA is TGCGCCAGCAGCTTATCGGCAGGGATCAACAATGAGCAGTTCTTC. Residues: CASSLSAGINNEQFF.

The chain couples TRBV6-4 to TRBJ2-2; D gene unclear. The germline V gene encodes CDR1 MRHNA and CDR2 SNTAGT. V dropped 3 bases and J dropped 4 bases, with 6 bases sitting between them. The CDR3 sequence is 13 residues long. The CDR3: CASSEQLTGELFF. CDR3 DNA sequence: TGTGCCAGCAGTGAGCAGCTCACCGGGGAGCTGTTTTTT.

The rearrangement uses TRBV27 and TRBJ2-7; D is ambiguous. V dropped 10 bases and J dropped 6 bases, with 13 bases sitting between them. CDR1 and CDR2 (germline): MNHEY, SMNVEV (reference sequence). The CDR3 extends over 11 amino acids. In DNA form, the CDR3 reads TGTGCCACCTCGGAAGGCTTCGAGCAGTACTTC. Translating it yields CATSEGFEQYF.